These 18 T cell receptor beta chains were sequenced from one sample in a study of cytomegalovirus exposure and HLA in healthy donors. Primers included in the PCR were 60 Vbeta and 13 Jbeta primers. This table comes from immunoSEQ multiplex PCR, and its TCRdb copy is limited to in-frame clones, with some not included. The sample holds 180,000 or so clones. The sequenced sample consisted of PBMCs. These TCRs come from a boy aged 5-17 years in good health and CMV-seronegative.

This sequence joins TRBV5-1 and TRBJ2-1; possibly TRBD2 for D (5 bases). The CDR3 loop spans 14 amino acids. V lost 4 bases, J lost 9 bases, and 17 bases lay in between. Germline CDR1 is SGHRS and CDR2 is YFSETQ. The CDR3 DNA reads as TGCGCCAGCAGCCTGCCTCAGGAGCTAGCTGAGCAGTTCTTC. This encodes CASSLPQELAEQFF.

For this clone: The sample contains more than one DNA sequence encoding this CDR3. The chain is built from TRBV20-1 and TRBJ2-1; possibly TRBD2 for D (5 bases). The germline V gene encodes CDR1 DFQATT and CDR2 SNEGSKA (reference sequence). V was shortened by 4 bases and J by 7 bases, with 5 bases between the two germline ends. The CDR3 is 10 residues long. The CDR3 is CSATGNEQFF. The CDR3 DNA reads TGCAGTGCTACGGGAAATGAGCAGTTCTTC.

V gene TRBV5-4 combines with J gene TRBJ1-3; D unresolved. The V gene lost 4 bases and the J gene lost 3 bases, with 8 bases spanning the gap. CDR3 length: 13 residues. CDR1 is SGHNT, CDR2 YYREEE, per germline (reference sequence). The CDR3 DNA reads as TGTGCCAGCAGCCTCAACGGTGGAAACACCATATATTTT. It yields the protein CASSLNGGNTIYF.

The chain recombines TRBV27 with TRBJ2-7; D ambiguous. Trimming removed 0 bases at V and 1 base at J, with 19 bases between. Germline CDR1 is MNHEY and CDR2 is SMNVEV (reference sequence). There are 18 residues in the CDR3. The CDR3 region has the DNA TGTGCCAGCAGTTTATCGTCCCTGGGTGGAGTTCCTTCCTACGAGCAGTACTTC. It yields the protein CASSLSSLGGVPSYEQYF.

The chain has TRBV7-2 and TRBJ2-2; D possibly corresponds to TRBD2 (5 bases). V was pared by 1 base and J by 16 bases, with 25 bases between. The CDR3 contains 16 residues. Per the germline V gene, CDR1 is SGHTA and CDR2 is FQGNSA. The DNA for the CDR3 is TGTGCCAGCAGCTTAGATAGATTGGGCCAAGGAGGACCTCCGTTTTTT. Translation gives CASSLDRLGQGGPPFF.

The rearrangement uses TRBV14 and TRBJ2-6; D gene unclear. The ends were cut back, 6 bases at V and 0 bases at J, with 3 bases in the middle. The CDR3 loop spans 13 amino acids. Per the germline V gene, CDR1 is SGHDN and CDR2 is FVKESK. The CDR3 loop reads CASRYSGANVLTF. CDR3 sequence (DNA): TGTGCCAGCAGATACTCTGGGGCCAACGTCCTGACTTTC.

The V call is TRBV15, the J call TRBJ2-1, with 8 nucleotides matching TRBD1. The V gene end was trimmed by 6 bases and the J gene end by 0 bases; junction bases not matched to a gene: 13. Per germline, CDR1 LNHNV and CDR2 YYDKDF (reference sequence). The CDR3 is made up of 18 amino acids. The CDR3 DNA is TGTGCCACCAGTCCGAGGACAGGGAGCCCGAGCTCCTACAATGAGCAGTTCTTC. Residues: CATSPRTGSPSSYNEQFF.

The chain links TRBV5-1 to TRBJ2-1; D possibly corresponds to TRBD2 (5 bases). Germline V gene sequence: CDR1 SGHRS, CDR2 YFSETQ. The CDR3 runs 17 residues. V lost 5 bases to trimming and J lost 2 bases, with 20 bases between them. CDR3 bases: TGCGCCAGCAGTTCTGGAACTAGGAATATCGCCTACAATGAGCAGTTCTTC. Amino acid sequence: CASSSGTRNIAYNEQFF.

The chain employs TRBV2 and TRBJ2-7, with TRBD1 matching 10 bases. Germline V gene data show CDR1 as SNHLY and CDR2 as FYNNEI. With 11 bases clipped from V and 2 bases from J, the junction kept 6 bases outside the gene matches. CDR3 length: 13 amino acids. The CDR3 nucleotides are TGTGCCCATGGGACAGGGGATCCCTACGAGCAGTACTTC. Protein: CAHGTGDPYEQYF.

CDR3 loop: CASSPKRGGGTEAFF. The CDR3 region has the DNA TGTGCCAGCAGCCCCAAGAGGGGAGGGGGCACTGAAGCTTTCTTT. The V call is TRBV5-4, the J call TRBJ1-1; D perhaps matches TRBD1 (6 bases). This CDR3 is 15 amino acids long. Trimming removed 4 bases from V and 4 bases from J, with 17 bases in between. Looked up from germline, CDR1 is SGHNT and CDR2 is YYREEE (reference sequence).

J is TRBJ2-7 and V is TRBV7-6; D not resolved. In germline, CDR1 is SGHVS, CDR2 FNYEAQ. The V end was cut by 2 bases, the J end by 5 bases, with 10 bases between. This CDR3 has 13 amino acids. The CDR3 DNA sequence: TGTGCCAGCAGCTTAATCTCTGCGCACGAGCAGTACTTC. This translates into CASSLISAHEQYF.

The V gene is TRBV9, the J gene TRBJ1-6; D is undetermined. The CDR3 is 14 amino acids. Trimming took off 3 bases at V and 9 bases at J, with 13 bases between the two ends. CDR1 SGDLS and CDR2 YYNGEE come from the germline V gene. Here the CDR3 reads CASSAVLPGSPLHF. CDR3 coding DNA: TGTGCCAGCAGCGCCGTCCTACCCGGTTCACCCCTCCACTTT.

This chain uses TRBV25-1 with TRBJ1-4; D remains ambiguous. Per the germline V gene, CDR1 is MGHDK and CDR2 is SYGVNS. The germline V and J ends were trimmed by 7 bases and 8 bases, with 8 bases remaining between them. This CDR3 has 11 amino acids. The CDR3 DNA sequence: TGTGCCAGCACTCCAGGAGAAAAACTGTTTTTT. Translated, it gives CASTPGEKLFF.

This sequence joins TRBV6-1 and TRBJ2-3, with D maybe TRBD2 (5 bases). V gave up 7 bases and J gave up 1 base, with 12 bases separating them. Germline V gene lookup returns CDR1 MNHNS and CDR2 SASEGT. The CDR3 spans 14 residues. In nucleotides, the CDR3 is TGTGCCAGCACTCGGGAATGGGGCACAGATACGCAGTATTTT. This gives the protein CASTREWGTDTQYF.

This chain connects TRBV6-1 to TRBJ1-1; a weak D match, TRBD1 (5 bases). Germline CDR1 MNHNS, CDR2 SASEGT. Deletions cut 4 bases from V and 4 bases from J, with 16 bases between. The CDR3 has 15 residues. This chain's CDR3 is CASSGLNRGGTEAFF. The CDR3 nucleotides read TGTGCCAGCAGTGGCCTTAACCGGGGGGGCACTGAAGCTTTCTTT.

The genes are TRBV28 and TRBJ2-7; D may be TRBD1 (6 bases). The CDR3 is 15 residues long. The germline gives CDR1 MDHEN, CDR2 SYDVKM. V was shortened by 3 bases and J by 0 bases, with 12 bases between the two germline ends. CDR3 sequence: CASSFRLGASYEQYF. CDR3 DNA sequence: TGTGCCAGCAGTTTTCGGCTGGGGGCCTCCTACGAGCAGTACTTC.

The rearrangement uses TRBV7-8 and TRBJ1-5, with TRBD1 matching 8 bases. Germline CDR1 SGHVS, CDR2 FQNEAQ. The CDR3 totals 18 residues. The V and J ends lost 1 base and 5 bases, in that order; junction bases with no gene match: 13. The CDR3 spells CASSLGLQKTGADQPQHF. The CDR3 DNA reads TGTGCCAGCAGCTTAGGCCTACAGAAGACAGGGGCCGATCAGCCCCAGCATTTT.

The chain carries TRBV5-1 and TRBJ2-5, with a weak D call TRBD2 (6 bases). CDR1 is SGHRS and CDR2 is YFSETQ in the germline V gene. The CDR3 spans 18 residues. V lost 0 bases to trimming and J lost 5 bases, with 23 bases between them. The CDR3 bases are TGCGCCAGCAGCTTGGGGTTTACAAGACTAGGGCCCAATGAGACCCAGTACTTC. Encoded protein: CASSLGFTRLGPNETQYF.